This T cell receptor beta chain was sequenced in a study of blood T cell repertoires in COVID-19 (dated by TCRdb to about 2020). A note on the overall study: Collaborator samples came from the United States, Italy and Spain and covered acute and convalescent phases of COVID-19. The prospective study material was composed of cDNA or gDNA derived from T cells, B-cell-depleted T cells, or PBMCs. The samples were drawn from two sources: the first 160 participants of the ongoing ImmuneRACE study, and 1,000 to 1,500 subjects contributed by 6 global collaborators. Deeply sampled blood TCRbeta repertoires from subjects exposed to, actively infected with, or recovered from COVID-19 were included in the dataset. Where available, HLA class I and class II types were obtained from metadata supplied by the sample provider rather than from assay-based typing. The repertoires were made available in a free public database intended to serve as a resource for research on the immune response to SARS-CoV-2. A de-identified subject ID, COVID-19 status, age in years and sex were almost always included in the sample metadata. Study-wide findings and limitations: Clinical and demographic metadata were provided uncurated, with the amount varying by source and participant.

In the prospective study, participants were about 18 to 95 years old, resided in 24 geographic areas of the United States, and were enrolled through a virtual design. Cohort assignment in the prospective study relied on participant-reported clinical history from a screening survey and a study questionnaire. Mobile phlebotomists in the prospective study collected whole blood, serum and a nasopharyngeal or oropharyngeal swab from every participant. Participants in the prospective study had the option to provide additional blood draws and questionnaires over a roughly two-month period. Before DNA extraction, prospective study blood samples were shipped either frozen or at room temperature. TCRbeta CDR3 regions were amplified from genomic DNA using the immunoSEQ Assay, a bias-controlled multiplex PCR. Regarding the original processing steps: The number of nucleated cells in each sample was estimated by amplification of reference gene primers within the assay. To quantify the absolute abundance of each unique TCRbeta CDR3 rearrangement, sequence reads were collapsed and filtered. Productive Simpson clonality was computed per sample as the square root of Simpson's diversity index over productive rearrangements. TCRdb's version of the immuneACCESS table is confined to in-frame rearrangements and falls short of the full clone set. An unresolved V gene accounts for under half of the shortfall where checked; the remainder is of unknown origin. V and J calls and clone size are given by that table; D and trimming were obtained from the DNA. Here the sample has about 230,000 clones; roughly 89% occur a single time. The ten largest clonotypes hold less than 4.5% of the sample.

Trimming takes 2 bases from V and 8 bases from J, and the germline ends sit 6 bases apart. The CDR3 has 10 amino acids, counting the end cysteine and phenylalanine. Only the CDR3 DNA is retained, 30 bases long and in frame from the first base. The germline V gene specifies SQVTM as CDR1 and ANQGSEA as CDR2. A remark on this clone: Its cognate antigen has yet to be identified. No base-level quality is on record; no much larger clone is a single base apart.

Material: PBMCs or T cells enriched from blood (not recorded which). The rearranged segments are TRBV29-1 and TRBJ1-2; a confident D gene designation cannot be given. This TCR derives from a woman between 25 and 40 years old with acute COVID-19. The CDR3 protein: CSVENRGYTF. The DNA sequence is TGCAGCGTTGAAAACCGGGGCTACACCTTC.